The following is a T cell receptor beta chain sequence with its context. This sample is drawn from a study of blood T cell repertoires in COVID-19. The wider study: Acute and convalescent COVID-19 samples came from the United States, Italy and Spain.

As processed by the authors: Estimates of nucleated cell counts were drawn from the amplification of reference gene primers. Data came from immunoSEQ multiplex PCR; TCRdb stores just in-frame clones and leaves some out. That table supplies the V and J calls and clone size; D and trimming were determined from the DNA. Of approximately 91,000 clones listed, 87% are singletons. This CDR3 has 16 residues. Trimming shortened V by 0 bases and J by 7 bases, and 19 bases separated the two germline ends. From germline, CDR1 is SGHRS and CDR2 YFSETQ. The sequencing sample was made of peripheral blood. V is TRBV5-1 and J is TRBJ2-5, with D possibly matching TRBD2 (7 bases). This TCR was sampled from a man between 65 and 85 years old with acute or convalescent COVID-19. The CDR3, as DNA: TGCGCCAGCAGCTTGGACGTTTTGGGGGGGCCGGCGACCCAGTACTTC. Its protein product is CASSLDVLGGPATQYF.